This TCR beta chain was retrieved from a study of neurological immune-mediated disorders. This clonotype was counted many times. The antigen remains unidentified. From germline, CDR1 is LNHNV and CDR2 YYDKDF (reference sequence). This CDR3 is 16 amino acids long. The J segment lost 7 bases and the V segment lost 5 bases, leaving 13 bases of the junction unmatched. Study-wide findings and caveats: No CDR3 amino acid sequences recurred among expanded clones across subjects, suggesting private repertoires in all groups. Patients with HTLV-1-associated myelopathy had the highest level of TCR clonal expansion, whereas patients with multiple sclerosis had the lowest level, falling beneath the level found in healthy controls.

5'RACE with 10-nucleotide random UMIs produced the cDNA. Each CDR3 protein is one row after TCRdb ran MiXCR on the 5' RACE reads. The sample shows roughly 60,000 distinct CDR3 sequences, about 8.9% of them seen only once. Time point meaning: longitudinal time-point 2. Healthy control samples came from blood bank volunteers in Maryland, USA. The chain couples TRBV15 to TRBJ1-5; 8 bases fit TRBD1. The source material was PBMCs. The TCR comes from a man in his thirties or forties in good health. The CDR3 sequence: CATSLDRGQVGQPQHF. CDR3 coding DNA: TGTGCCACCAGCCTAGATCGGGGACAGGTCGGCCAGCCCCAGCATTTT.